The T cell receptor (beta chain) described here comes from a study of identical twins. Findings and limits, study-wide: Insertion counts were lower in abundant cord blood beta clonotypes, a trend that memory repertoires did not show. In zero-insertion analyses, partial confounding could arise from invariant MAIT and iNKT cells. Twins shared beta out-of-frame sequences in excess, but this excess was weaker.

There are a few counts of this clonotype. What it binds is not known. TCRdb re-called the 5' RACE reads with MiXCR, one entry per CDR3 protein. The data hold about 1.7 million distinct CDR3 sequences, with roughly a third observed a single time. All donors were healthy, and all were Caucasian. Germline-derived CDR1 and CDR2 are MNHEY and SVGAGI. This CDR3 is 15 amino acids long. Trimming left V 5 bases short and J 0 bases short, with 12 bases between. The sample was cord blood. The clonotype comes from a newborn girl in good health. The chain has TRBV6-5 and TRBJ2-3; the D is unclear. DNA of the CDR3: TGTGCCAGCAGTCCTAAGGGCTCTAGCACAGATACGCAGTATTTT. Residues: CASSPKGSSTDTQYF.